The clone carrying this T cell receptor beta chain was seen ten or more times. The sample comes from a study of T cell repertoires in cytomegalovirus infection. TCRdb ran MiXCR on the reads and lists one entry per CDR3 protein. The table lists almost 300,000 distinct CDR3 sequences, around 10% of them singletons. The clonotype comes from a human donor in good health (CMV status not recorded). Some clones in this sample may be carry-over from other donors' samples. What was sequenced was PBMCs.

For the CDR3, the DNA is TGTGCCAGCAGTCCTCAGCCGGGACAGACAAACTATGGCTACACCTTC. It is translated as CASSPQPGQTNYGYTF. The chain joins TRBV7-9 to TRBJ1-2; TRBD1 matches 7 bases. Germline V gives CDR1 SEHNR, CDR2 FQNEAQ (reference sequence). The CDR3 totals 16 residues. J gave up 2 bases and V 6 bases, and 12 bases lay outside the gene matches.